The 20 T cell receptor beta chains given below trace back to one sample, sequenced in a study of cytomegalovirus exposure and HLA in healthy donors. PCR used 60 Vbeta primers and 13 Jbeta primers. Generated by immunoSEQ multiplex PCR, the TCRdb table keeps only in-frame clones and is missing some. Of around 190,000 clones listed, 65% to 85% are singletons. The material sequenced was PBMCs. The receptors shown here come from a female donor in good health and CMV-seronegative.

The chain recombines TRBV18 with TRBJ2-3; possibly TRBD2 for D (5 bases). Germline-derived CDR1 and CDR2 are KGHSH and LQKENI. CDR3 length: 13 amino acids. V lost 4 bases and J lost 3, with 8 bases in between. CDR3 nucleotide sequence: TGTGCCAGCTCACAAAGAGGGACAGATACGCAGTATTTT. Translation: CASSQRGTDTQYF.

The V and J genes are TRBV6-1 and TRBJ2-7; TRBD1 aligns across 7 bases. This CDR3 has 12 residues. V lost 7 bases to trimming and J lost 6 bases; unmatched junction nucleotides: 6. CDR1 MNHNS and CDR2 SASEGT come from the germline V gene. CDR3 in amino acids: CASTLTGSEQYF. CDR3 nucleotide sequence: TGTGCCAGCACCCTGACAGGGAGCGAGCAGTACTTC.

The V gene is TRBV6-1, the J gene TRBJ2-1; D call uncertain. The germline V gene has CDR1 MNHNS and CDR2 SASEGT. The CDR3 totals 15 residues. Trimming left V 6 bases short and J 0 bases short, with 12 bases between. The CDR3 region has the DNA TGTGCCAGCAGGACTGACTGGATCTCCTACAATGAGCAGTTCTTC. Translating gives CASRTDWISYNEQFF.

The CDR3 nucleotides are TGTGCCAGCAGCGGGACAAACGGACGCACAGATACGCAGTATTTT. This gives the protein CASSGTNGRTDTQYF. V and J are TRBV9 and TRBJ2-3, with a tentative D call TRBD1 (5 bases). This CDR3 spans 15 amino acids. V was pared by 3 bases and J by 1 base, with 12 bases between. Germline assignment: CDR1 SGDLS and CDR2 YYNGEE.

The V and J genes are TRBV7-2 and TRBJ2-7, with D unresolved. V lost 2 bases, J lost 2 bases, and 4 bases lay in between. CDR1 is SGHTA and CDR2 is FQGNSA in the germline V gene. The CDR3 loop spans 12 amino acids. Here the CDR3 reads CASSLPAYEQYF. For the CDR3, the DNA is TGTGCCAGCAGCTTACCCGCCTACGAGCAGTACTTC.

In nucleotides, the CDR3 is TGTGCCAGTAGTATCGGAGAAGCCCTCGTTCCTGGCTACACCTTC. Protein: CASSIGEALVPGYTF. The chain carries TRBV19 and TRBJ1-2; the D is unclear. Germline assignment: CDR1 LNHDA and CDR2 SQIVND (reference sequence). The CDR3 loop spans 15 amino acids. V was trimmed by 3 bases and J by 7 bases, leaving 18 bases between them.

V is TRBV12-5 and J is TRBJ2-7, with D possibly TRBD1 on 5 matching bases. CDR3 length: 15 amino acids. The V and J ends lost 0 bases and 6 bases respectively, with 15 bases between them. CDR1 is LGHNT, CDR2 FRNRAP, per germline. The DNA of the CDR3 is TGTGCTAGTGGTTTGGTTTTCAGGGCCAACGGCGAGCAGTACTTC. It translates to CASGLVFRANGEQYF.

The chain couples TRBV4-1 to TRBJ2-7, with a possible D match to TRBD2 (5 bases). There are 13 residues in the CDR3. The V and J ends lost 4 bases and 2 bases respectively, with 9 bases between them. The germline V gene has CDR1 MGHRA and CDR2 YSYEKL. The CDR3 nucleotides read TGCGCCAGCAGCCGGGGAGACGCCTACGAGCAGTACTTC. It specifies CASSRGDAYEQYF.

The chain couples TRBV6-1 to TRBJ2-7; 8 bases are shared with TRBD1. V gave up 6 bases and J gave up 1 base; unmatched junction bases: 5. The CDR3 is 14 residues long. Germline CDR1 MNHNS, CDR2 SASEGT. The CDR3 DNA reads TGTGCCAGCAGGGCCGGGACAGGATCCTACGAGCAGTACTTC. Its protein product is CASRAGTGSYEQYF.

This chain connects TRBV6-1 to TRBJ1-5, with 7 bases aligning to TRBD1. J gave up 3 bases and V 2 bases, and 10 bases lay outside the gene matches. This CDR3 spans 17 amino acids. The germline V gene has CDR1 MNHNS and CDR2 SASEGT. The CDR3 loop is CASSEFGGGASNQPQHF. CDR3 nucleotide sequence: TGTGCCAGCAGTGAATTTGGAGGGGGCGCGTCCAATCAGCCCCAGCATTTT.

This sequence joins TRBV11-3 and TRBJ2-5, with TRBD1 matching 9 bases. The CDR3 runs to 15 residues. Germline CDR1 reads SGHNT; CDR2 reads YENEEA. Trimming removed 5 bases from V and 5 bases from J; junction bases left unmatched: 9. The CDR3 DNA sequence: TGTGCCAGCAGCGGAGGGACAGGGAGGATCGAGACCCAGTACTTC. Translated, it gives CASSGGTGRIETQYF.

This clone was observed a single time. The chain couples TRBV19 to TRBJ2-1; D is possibly TRBD2 (6 bases). CDR3 size: 13 residues. With 6 bases removed from V and 3 bases from J, the gap between germline ends came to 9 bases. Germline V gene data show CDR1 as LNHDA and CDR2 as SQIVND (reference sequence). The CDR3: CASRRDSYNEQFF. The CDR3 DNA is TGTGCCAGTAGGCGGGATAGCTACAATGAGCAGTTCTTC.

This clone was detected only a few times. An end of the junction differs from the germline gene, which may be a read error. V usage is TRBV7-9 and J usage is TRBJ1-4; D might be TRBD1 (5 bases). The length of the CDR3 is 15 residues. The germline CDR1 and CDR2 sequences are SEHNR and FQNEAQ (reference sequence). CDR3 sequence reads: CSSSFQGGESEKLFF. The DNA for the CDR3 is TGTTCCAGCAGCTTCCAGGGAGGTGAAAGTGAAAAACTGTTTTTT.

This clone has just one count. The rearrangement joins TRBV7-8 to TRBJ1-4, with D possibly TRBD1 on 6 matching bases. Deletions cut 4 bases from V and 7 bases from J, with 13 bases between. This CDR3 comprises 14 residues. CDR1 and CDR2 from the germline V gene are SGHVS and FQNEAQ. The CDR3 sequence is CASSSTGVGEKLFF. The CDR3 DNA follows: TGTGCCAGCAGCTCGACAGGAGTCGGTGAAAAACTGTTTTTT.

J is TRBJ2-2 and V is TRBV11-2; 11 nucleotides line up with TRBD2. V trimming: 2 bases; J trimming: 5 bases; junction bases outside the gene matches: 7. In germline, CDR1 is SGHAT, CDR2 FQNNGV. CDR3 length: 17 residues. The CDR3 sequence is CASSLSGLAGNTGELFF. In DNA, the CDR3 is TGTGCCAGCAGCTTATCCGGACTAGCGGGCAATACCGGGGAGCTGTTTTTT.

This chain uses TRBV19 with TRBJ2-7; D is possibly TRBD1 (5 bases). From germline, CDR1 is LNHDA and CDR2 SQIVND (reference sequence). This CDR3 region has 14 residues. V was pared by 6 bases and J by 0 bases, with 12 bases between. The CDR3, as DNA: TGTGCCAGTAGGGAACAGGAGAGCTCCTACGAGCAGTACTTC. Translating it yields CASREQESSYEQYF.

V gene TRBV9 combines with J gene TRBJ2-1; tentative D call: TRBD2 (7 bases). Between the trimmed V and J ends, which lost 4 bases and 3 bases, there was a span of 14 bases. Germline V lookup: CDR1 SGDLS, CDR2 YYNGEE. The CDR3 has 15 amino acids. CDR3 DNA sequence: TGTGCCAGCAGCCCCCGGGGGGCGAACTACAATGAGCAGTTCTTC. This encodes CASSPRGANYNEQFF.

This clone has more than one count but fewer than ten. The chain links TRBV7-2 to TRBJ2-7, with 10 positions matching TRBD1. This CDR3 spans 15 amino acids. The V gene's germline CDR1 is SGHTA and CDR2 FQGNSA. The ends lost 5 bases at V and 1 base at J; junction bases unmatched: 5. Here the CDR3 DNA reads TGTGCCAGCAGCCCAGTGGGACAGGGGTCCTACGAGCAGTACTTC. Encoded protein: CASSPVGQGSYEQYF.

The chain has TRBV9 and TRBJ1-2; 8 bases are shared with TRBD1. This CDR3 has 15 amino acids. Losses at the gene ends were 6 bases for V and 0 bases for J; bases not matched to a gene: 7. Germline CDR1 and CDR2: SGDLS and YYNGEE. CDR3 bases: TGTGCCAGCAACAGCCCGGACAGGGCTAACTATGGCTACACCTTC. Residues: CASNSPDRANYGYTF.

J is TRBJ2-4 and V is TRBV5-6; 8 bases align to TRBD1. The germline V gene encodes CDR1 SGHDT and CDR2 YYEEEE. CDR3 length: 14 residues. The junction had 2 bases not matched to a gene; V was cut back by 2 bases and J by 4 bases. The CDR3 sequence: CASSLGQGKNIQYF. For the CDR3, the DNA is TGTGCCAGCAGCTTAGGACAGGGTAAAAACATTCAGTACTTC.